Reported below is one T cell receptor beta chain. Its antigen is as yet unknown. Germline V gene data show CDR1 as MDHEN and CDR2 as SYDVKM. This CDR3 spans 14 amino acids. The J segment lost 7 bases and the V segment lost 3 bases, leaving 2 bases of the junction unmatched. These data belong to a study of STAT3 mutations in large granular lymphocyte leukemia. Whole-study results and caveats: At least one immunodominant TCR beta clonotype appeared in every T-cell large granular lymphocyte leukemia patient.

Each sample's TCRbeta library yielded on average roughly 42,000 productive templates. Repertoires were generated with immunoSEQ multiplex PCR, while TCRdb's copy carries only in-frame clones and drops some. This table has 40,000 to 50,000 clones, 80% to 90% appearing once. Sequences were obtained from PBMCs. This clonotype was obtained from a human donor with T large granular lymphocyte leukemia. Some clones in this sample may be carry-over from other donors' samples. The V gene is TRBV28, the J gene TRBJ1-5; TRBD1 matches at 11 bases. CDR3: CASSFGQGAQPQHF. The CDR3 DNA reads TGTGCCAGCAGTTTTGGACAGGGGGCCCAGCCCCAGCATTTT.